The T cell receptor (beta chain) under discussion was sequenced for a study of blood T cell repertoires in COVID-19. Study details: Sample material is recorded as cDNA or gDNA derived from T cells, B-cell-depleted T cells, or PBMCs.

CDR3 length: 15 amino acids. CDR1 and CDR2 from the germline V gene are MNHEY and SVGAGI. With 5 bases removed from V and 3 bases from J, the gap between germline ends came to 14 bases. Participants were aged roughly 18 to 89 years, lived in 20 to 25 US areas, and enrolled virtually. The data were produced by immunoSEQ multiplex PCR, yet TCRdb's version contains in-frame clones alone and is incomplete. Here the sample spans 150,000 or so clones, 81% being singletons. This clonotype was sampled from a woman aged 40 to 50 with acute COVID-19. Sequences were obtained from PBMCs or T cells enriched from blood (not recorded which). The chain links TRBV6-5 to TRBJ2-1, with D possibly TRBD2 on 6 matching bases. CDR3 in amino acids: CASSPKRALYNEQFF. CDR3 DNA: TGTGCCAGCAGTCCGAAGCGGGCCCTCTACAATGAGCAGTTCTTC.